This T cell receptor (beta chain) originates from a study of cytomegalovirus exposure and HLA in healthy donors. About the study: Out of 150 million to 200 million T cells, an earlier analysis found some 110 million unique TCR beta sequences in total.

This clone was counted only a few times. Antigen specificity is unknown. V lost 4 bases to trimming and J lost 5 bases, with 6 bases between them. The germline V gene has CDR1 SGHRS and CDR2 YFSETQ. There are 12 residues in the CDR3. Broader study findings: Associated with cytomegalovirus, according to the listing, were around 160 TCR beta chains.

The primer mix had 60 Vbeta and 13 Jbeta primers. Clones were read by immunoSEQ multiplex PCR, and TCRdb kept only the in-frame ones, dropping some. The profile shows 95,000 to 150,000 clones, approximately 78% of them singletons. The sample taken for sequencing was PBMCs. This rearrangement joins TRBV5-1 to TRBJ2-2; no clear D. This clonotype was obtained from a woman under 40 in good health and CMV-seronegative. The CDR3 DNA sequence: TGCGCCAGCAGCACCGGGACCGGGGAGCTGTTTTTT. As protein: CASSTGTGELFF.